The 8 T cell receptor beta chains reported below all come from one sample, sequenced in a study of early T cells in non-severe SARS-CoV-2 infection. TCRdb re-called the 5' RACE reads through MiXCR, storing one row per CDR3 protein. The repertoire consists of some 96,000 distinct CDR3 sequences, with roughly an eighth occurring once and the leading ten covering over 2%. Material for sequencing was whole blood. The receptor set was obtained from an adult who was a healthcare worker with PCR-confirmed SARS-CoV-2 infection or an uninfected control (not recorded which).

There are a few counts of this clonotype. This chain uses TRBV20-1 with TRBJ1-5; a possible D gene is TRBD1 (5 bases). Deletions cut 1 base from V and 3 bases from J, with 7 bases between. Germline V gives CDR1 DFQATT, CDR2 SNEGSKA (reference sequence). This CDR3 region has 13 residues. CDR3 nucleotides: TGCAGTGCTAGAGCTGGGACCAATCAGCCCCAGCATTTT. Translated, it gives CSARAGTNQPQHF.

This clonotype showed up just a few times. The V gene is TRBV29-1, the J gene TRBJ2-3, with a tentative D call TRBD2 (6 bases). V was cut by 5 bases and J by 2 bases, with 11 bases left in between. Germline V lookup: CDR1 SQVTM, CDR2 ANQGSEA. This CDR3 has 13 residues. This chain's CDR3 is CSVKGGPTDTQYF. CDR3 in DNA: TGCAGCGTTAAGGGAGGCCCCACAGATACGCAGTATTTT.

This clonotype was counted only a few times. The chain links TRBV3-1 to TRBJ1-3, with no clear D. Germline lookup yields CDR1 LGHDT and CDR2 YNNKEL (reference sequence). The CDR3 sequence is 17 residues long. Trimming removed 2 bases at V and 0 bases at J, with 14 bases between. DNA of the CDR3: TGTGCCAGCAGCCAATTGGCGAGTTCTGTCTCTGGAAACACCATATATTTT. Translating gives CASSQLASSVSGNTIYF.

This clonotype has more than one count but fewer than ten. This chain joins TRBV10-3 and TRBJ1-6, with 9 nucleotides matching TRBD1. The J segment lost 8 bases and the V segment lost 7 bases, leaving 3 bases of the junction unmatched. Per germline, CDR1 ENHRY and CDR2 SYGVKD. The CDR3 consists of 13 residues. In DNA, the CDR3 is TGTGCCATCACCCGGGACAGGGATTCACCCCTCCACTTT. Translating it yields CAITRDRDSPLHF.

There are a few counts of this clonotype. The rearrangement joins TRBV7-8 to TRBJ2-5; no definite D call. Germline V gene data show CDR1 as SGHVS and CDR2 as FQNEAQ. CDR3 length equals 14 residues. Trimming left V 4 bases short and J 2 bases short, with 11 bases between. The CDR3 DNA reads as TGTGCCAGCAGCTCCGGGCGGCAACAAGAGACCCAGTACTTC. This gives the protein CASSSGRQQETQYF.

This clonotype was seen repeatedly, ten times or more. CDR3 sequence (DNA): TGTGCCAGCAGTGAAGACAGCCCTAGCTCCTACGAGCAGTACTTC. This translates into CASSEDSPSSYEQYF. The genes are TRBV2 and TRBJ2-7; D gene ambiguous. CDR3 length equals 15 residues. The germline CDR1 and CDR2 sequences are SNHLY and FYNNEI. Trimming took off 1 base at V and 0 bases at J, with 10 bases between the two ends.

This clonotype was recorded a few times. This chain uses TRBV20-1 with TRBJ2-1; the match to TRBD1 covers 7 bases. CDR3 size: 14 residues. The V and J ends lost 4 bases and 2 bases, in that order; junction bases with no gene match: 5. The V gene's germline CDR1 is DFQATT and CDR2 SNEGSKA (reference sequence). CDR3: CSATDRAPYNEQFF. DNA of the CDR3: TGCAGTGCTACAGACAGGGCACCCTACAATGAGCAGTTCTTC.

This sequence joins TRBV28 and TRBJ2-5; possibly TRBD1 for D (5 bases). The germline V and J ends were trimmed by 8 bases and 1 base, with 5 bases remaining between them. The CDR3 sequence is 11 residues long. Looked up from germline, CDR1 is MDHEN and CDR2 is SYDVKM. The CDR3 bases are TGTGCCAGCGGGGCCCAAGAGACCCAGTACTTC. Its protein is CASGAQETQYF. The whole variable domain, filled in from reference TRBV28 and TRBJ2-5, reads DVKVTQSSRYLVKRTGEKVFLECVQDMDHENMFWYRQDPGLGLRLIYFSYDVKMKEKGDIPEGYSVSREKKERFSLILESASTNQTSMYLCASGAQETQYFGPGTRLLVL.